These 23 T cell receptor beta chains originate from one sample sequenced in a study of cytomegalovirus exposure and HLA in healthy donors. Amplification used 60 Vbeta primers and 13 Jbeta primers. The data were produced by immunoSEQ multiplex PCR, yet TCRdb's version contains in-frame clones alone and is incomplete. The sample carries roughly 200,000 clones, around 77% recorded once. The source material was PBMCs. These receptors all stem from a woman aged 25 to 39 in good health and CMV-seronegative.

This sequence joins TRBV7-9 and TRBJ2-7; TRBD1 aligns across 11 bases. V dropped 5 bases and J dropped 7; count of bases not matched to a gene: 13. CDR1 and CDR2 (germline): SEHNR, FQNEAQ (reference sequence). This CDR3 region has 16 residues. The CDR3 reads CASSPRLGQGAYEQYF. The CDR3 coding sequence is TGTGCCAGCAGCCCCCGACTAGGACAGGGGGCTTATGAGCAGTACTTC.

The gene calls are TRBV28 and TRBJ2-7; a weak D match, TRBD2 (5 bases). Germline V gives CDR1 MDHEN, CDR2 SYDVKM. The CDR3 spans 13 residues. Trimming removed 6 bases at V and 4 bases at J, with 13 bases between. The CDR3 reads CASRPPGKYEQYF. For the CDR3, the DNA is TGTGCCAGCAGACCCCCCGGGAAATACGAGCAGTACTTC.

The chain uses TRBV5-1 and TRBJ2-7, with D unresolved. Trimming shortened V by 4 bases and J by 0 bases, and 14 bases separated the two germline ends. The CDR3 has 15 amino acids. The V gene's germline CDR1 is SGHRS and CDR2 YFSETQ. CDR3 DNA sequence: TGCGCCAGCAGCCCACGTGAGTTTAGCTCCTACGAGCAGTACTTC. Protein product: CASSPREFSSYEQYF.

This rearrangement joins TRBV6-5 to TRBJ2-7, with TRBD2 identical over 7 bases. The CDR3 runs to 12 residues. With V trimmed by 2 bases and J by 5 bases, 0 bases remained unmatched. Germline V gene sequence: CDR1 MNHEY, CDR2 SVGAGI. The CDR3 nucleotides are TGTGCCAGCAGTTACGCGGGGGACGAGCAGTACTTC. It codes for CASSYAGDEQYF.

J is TRBJ2-7 and V is TRBV6-5; tentative D call: TRBD1 (5 bases). Germline V gene sequence: CDR1 MNHEY, CDR2 SVGAGI. This CDR3 has 15 amino acids. The V gene lost 6 bases and the J gene lost 3 bases, with 18 bases spanning the gap. This chain's CDR3 is CASRSRTRRIYEQYF. DNA for the CDR3: TGTGCCAGCAGATCCAGGACAAGACGTATCTACGAGCAGTACTTC.

This clone was seen a single time. The V call is TRBV7-9, the J call TRBJ1-1; 9 bases fit TRBD1. Per the germline V gene, CDR1 is SEHNR and CDR2 is FQNEAQ (reference sequence). V was clipped by 5 bases and J by 5 bases; unmatched bases: 12. The CDR3 is made up of 16 amino acids. This chain's CDR3 is CASSPGQGQRGTEAFF. The CDR3, as DNA: TGTGCCAGCAGCCCTGGACAGGGGCAACGAGGAACTGAAGCTTTCTTT.

This sequence joins TRBV7-3 and TRBJ2-7; 12 bases are shared with TRBD2. The CDR3 runs to 15 residues. Germline lookup yields CDR1 SGHTA and CDR2 FQGTGA. With V trimmed by 5 bases and J by 4 bases, 6 bases remained unmatched. In nucleotides, the CDR3 is TGTGCCAGCAGCCCAGGACTAGCGGGGCTGTACGAGCAGTACTTC. The encoded protein is CASSPGLAGLYEQYF. Filled out from reference TRBV7-3 and TRBJ2-7, the complete variable domain reads GAGVSQTPSNKVTEKGKYVELRCDPISGHTALYWYRQSLGQGPEFLIYFQGTGAADDSGLPNDRFFAVRPEGSVSTLKIQRTERGDSAVYLCASSPGLAGLYEQYFGPGTRLTVT.

CDR3 in amino acids: CTSSQGRWREGCYNEQFF. CDR3 nucleotides: TGCACCAGCAGCCAAGGGAGATGGCGGGAGGGATGCTACAATGAGCAGTTCTTC. J is TRBJ2-1 and V is TRBV1; the table names TRBD2, a call not compared with the DNA. TRBV1 is reported as a pseudogene. This CDR3 has 18 amino acids.

This clone was counted once. J is TRBJ1-5 and V is TRBV2, with no clear D. With 6 bases removed from V and 3 bases from J, the gap between germline ends came to 12 bases. The CDR3 loop spans 14 amino acids. Germline lookup yields CDR1 SNHLY and CDR2 FYNNEI. The CDR3 loop reads CASRTGIFNQPQHF. The CDR3 DNA reads TGTGCCAGCAGGACCGGGATCTTCAATCAGCCCCAGCATTTT. Full variable domain (rest looked up from reference TRBV2 and TRBJ1-5): EPEVTQTPSHQVTQMGQEVILRCVPISNHLYFYWYRQILGQKVEFLVSFYNNEISEKSEIFDDQFSVERPDGSNFTLKIRSTKLEDSAMYFCASRTGIFNQPQHFGDGTRLSIL.

The rearrangement uses TRBV19 and TRBJ1-5; weak D call: TRBD1 (5 bases). V lost 7 bases and J lost 0, with 10 bases in between. Germline assignment: CDR1 LNHDA and CDR2 SQIVND (reference sequence). This CDR3 comprises 14 residues. The CDR3 DNA is TGTGCCAGTACCAGACAGTATAGCAATCAGCCCCAGCATTTT. Translating gives CASTRQYSNQPQHF.

This chain connects TRBV20-1 to TRBJ2-3; no reliable D call. Germline V gene sequence: CDR1 DFQATT, CDR2 SNEGSKA (reference sequence). Trimming stripped 0 bases from V and 7 bases from J, with 5 bases between. The CDR3 totals 11 residues. The CDR3 spells CSARDSNTQYF. In DNA, the CDR3 is TGCAGTGCTAGAGATTCTAATACGCAGTATTTT.

The J gene is TRBJ2-3, the V gene TRBV10-1, with TRBD1 matching 11 bases. The CDR3 contains 18 residues. The V and J ends lost 0 bases and 5 bases, in that order; junction bases with no gene match: 10. Per the germline V gene, CDR1 is WNHNN and CDR2 is SYGVQD (reference sequence). CDR3 residues: CASSESQRTGGWKDTQYF. CDR3 in DNA: TGCGCCAGCAGTGAGTCCCAAAGGACAGGGGGCTGGAAAGATACGCAGTATTTT.

V usage is TRBV2 and J usage is TRBJ2-5, with D uncertain. CDR1 is SNHLY and CDR2 is FYNNEI in the germline V gene. CDR3 size: 14 residues. Trimming cost V 2 bases and J 0 bases, with 7 bases left between them. The CDR3 is CASSESVNQETQYF. CDR3 nucleotides: TGTGCCAGCAGTGAATCGGTGAACCAAGAGACCCAGTACTTC. The complete variable domain, with remaining parts taken from reference TRBV2 and TRBJ2-5, reads EPEVTQTPSHQVTQMGQEVILRCVPISNHLYFYWYRQILGQKVEFLVSFYNNEISEKSEIFDDQFSVERPDGSNFTLKIRSTKLEDSAMYFCASSESVNQETQYFGPGTRLLVL.

This clone was detected once. This chain joins TRBV11-2 and TRBJ2-6; D might be TRBD1 (7 bases). The CDR3 is 15 residues long. Germline CDR1 SGHAT, CDR2 FQNNGV. V was shortened by 5 bases and J by 3 bases, with 11 bases between the two germline ends. The CDR3 here is CASSPRGVGANVLTF. The CDR3 DNA reads as TGTGCCAGCAGCCCCAGGGGGGTTGGGGCCAACGTCCTGACTTTC.

The J gene is TRBJ1-2, the V gene TRBV6-5; D is unresolved. Trimming left V 7 bases short and J 3 bases short, with 15 bases between. This CDR3 is built from 14 residues. Germline V lookup: CDR1 MNHEY, CDR2 SVGAGI. CDR3 nucleotides: TGTGCCAGCACAGAAGTAATAACGTACTATGGCTACACCTTC. Translated, it gives CASTEVITYYGYTF.

This clone showed up just a few times. The chain has TRBV6-4 and TRBJ1-2, with a tentative D call TRBD1 (6 bases). The CDR3 length is 13 residues. The germline gives CDR1 MRHNA, CDR2 SNTAGT. V dropped 3 bases and J dropped 8 bases, with 13 bases sitting between them. Here the CDR3 reads CASSEQGLGGYTF. The CDR3 nucleotides are TGTGCCAGCAGTGAACAGGGTCTAGGAGGCTACACCTTC.

The gene calls are TRBV5-1 and TRBJ2-2; 8 nucleotides line up with TRBD2. This CDR3 comprises 16 residues. CDR1 and CDR2 from the germline V gene are SGHRS and YFSETQ. V trimming: 4 bases; J trimming: 4 bases; junction bases outside the gene matches: 9. The CDR3, as DNA: TGCGCCAGCAGCACCCCGGGAGGGGGGTTCACCGGGGAGCTGTTTTTT. It yields the protein CASSTPGGGFTGELFF.

The chain combines TRBV5-6 with TRBJ2-5; 14 nucleotides agree with TRBD2. Germline trimming cut 4 bases from V and 4 bases from J; bases unmatched to any gene: 9. CDR1 and CDR2 from the germline V gene are SGHDT and YYEEEE. The length of the CDR3 is 17 residues. CDR3 nucleotides: TGTGCCAGCAGCCTGCCTGGACTAGCGGGAGGCGCAGAGACCCAGTACTTC. This encodes CASSLPGLAGGAETQYF.

The chain couples TRBV7-6 to TRBJ2-3; D is perhaps TRBD2 (6 bases). The ends were cut back, 3 bases at V and 0 bases at J, with 10 bases in the middle. This CDR3 is built from 15 residues. Germline-derived CDR1 and CDR2 are SGHVS and FNYEAQ. DNA of the CDR3: TGTGCCAGCAGCTTGACCGGGACTAGCACAGATACGCAGTATTTT. The encoded protein is CASSLTGTSTDTQYF.

Notes on this clone: An end of the junction differs from the germline gene, which may be a read error. The J gene is TRBJ2-1, the V gene TRBV7-9, with 10 bases that match TRBD2. The CDR3 contains 16 residues. The germline V gene has CDR1 SEHNR and CDR2 FQNEAQ (reference sequence). DNA for the CDR3: TGTTCCAGCAGGGCCAGACTAGCGGGCCGCGTTGGTGAGCAGTTCTTC. Protein sequence: CSSRARLAGRVGEQFF.

This clone turned up a few times. V gene TRBV5-1 combines with J gene TRBJ1-1; tentatively, D is TRBD1 (6 bases). V lost 4 bases, J lost 8 bases, and 12 bases lay in between. The CDR3 totals 12 residues. CDR1 SGHRS and CDR2 YFSETQ come from the germline V gene. CDR3 amino acids: CASSTTGTEAFF. The CDR3 DNA reads TGCGCCAGCAGCACAACAGGGACCGAAGCTTTCTTT.

The gene calls are TRBV11-2 and TRBJ1-3; 7 nucleotides match TRBD1. This CDR3 comprises 15 residues. The V gene end was trimmed by 3 bases and the J gene end by 2 bases; junction bases not matched to a gene: 4. Germline V gene sequence: CDR1 SGHAT, CDR2 FQNNGV. The CDR3, as DNA: TGTGCCAGCAGCTTCTACAGGGGAACTGGAAACACCATATATTTT. This sequence encodes CASSFYRGTGNTIYF.

This clone was seen only once. The chain joins TRBV7-9 to TRBJ2-1; D uncertain. Trimming shortened V by 5 bases and J by 6 bases, and 8 bases separated the two germline ends. This CDR3 is 12 amino acids long. From germline, CDR1 is SEHNR and CDR2 FQNEAQ (reference sequence). The CDR3 loop is CASSPQANEQFF. Written as DNA, the CDR3 is TGTGCCAGCAGCCCCCAGGCCAATGAGCAGTTCTTC.